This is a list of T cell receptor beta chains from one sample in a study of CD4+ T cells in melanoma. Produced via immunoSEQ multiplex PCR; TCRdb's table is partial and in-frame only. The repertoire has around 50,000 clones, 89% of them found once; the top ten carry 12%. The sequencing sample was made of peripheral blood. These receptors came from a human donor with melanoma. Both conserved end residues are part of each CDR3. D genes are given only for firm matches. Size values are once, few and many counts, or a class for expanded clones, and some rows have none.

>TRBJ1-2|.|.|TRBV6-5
CASSPRDTIYGYTF
TGTGCCAGCAGCCCCCGGGACACTATCTATGGCTACACTTTC
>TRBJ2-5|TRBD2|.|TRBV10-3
CATKPGTSGGLQETQYF
TGTGCCACCAAGCCCGGGACTAGCGGGGGATTGCAAGAGACCCAGTACTTC
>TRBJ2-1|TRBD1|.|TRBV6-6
CASSYQGAYNEQFF
TGTGCCAGCAGTTACCAGGGGGCTTACAATGAGCAGTTCTTC
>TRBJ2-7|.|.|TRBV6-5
CASSAGEGSYEQYF
TGTGCCAGCAGCGCAGGGGAGGGATCCTACGAGCAGTACTTC
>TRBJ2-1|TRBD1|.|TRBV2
CASRGQGSDEQFF
TGTGCCAGCAGGGGACAGGGGAGTGATGAGCAGTTCTTC
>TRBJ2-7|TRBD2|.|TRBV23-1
CASSHRLGSGAYEQYF
TGCGCCAGCAGTCACCGATTAGGGAGCGGGGCCTACGAGCAGTACTTC
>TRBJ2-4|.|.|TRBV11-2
CASSLVGGKNIQYF
TGTGCCAGCAGCTTAGTAGGAGGTAAAAACATTCAGTACTTC
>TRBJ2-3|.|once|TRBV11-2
CASSPGPDTQYF
TGTGCCAGCAGCCCGGGGCCAGATACGCAGTATTTT
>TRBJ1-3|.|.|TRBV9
CASSVSGQPGNTIYF
TGTGCCAGCAGCGTAAGCGGACAGCCTGGAAACACCATATATTTT
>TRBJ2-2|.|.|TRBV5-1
CASSLVVASAGELFF
TGCGCCAGCAGCTTGGTTGTAGCGTCTGCCGGGGAGCTGTTTTTT
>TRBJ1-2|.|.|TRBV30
CAWSVLNYGYTF
TGTGCCTGGAGTGTATTGAACTATGGCTACACCTTC
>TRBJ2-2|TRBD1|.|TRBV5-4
CASSLQGEIGELFF
TGTGCCAGCAGCCTACAGGGGGAAATCGGGGAGCTGTTTTTT
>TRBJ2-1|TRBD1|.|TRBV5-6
CASSPGGVYNEQFF
TGTGCCAGCAGCCCAGGGGGTGTGTACAATGAGCAGTTCTTC
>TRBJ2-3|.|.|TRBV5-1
CASSLAIEADTQYF
TGCGCCAGCAGCTTGGCAATTGAGGCAGATACGCAGTATTTT
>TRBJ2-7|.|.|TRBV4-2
CATTPHWGSYEQYF
TGTGCCACCACCCCCCATTGGGGCTCCTACGAGCAGTACTTC
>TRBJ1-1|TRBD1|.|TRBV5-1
CASSLHPGGNTEAFF
TGCGCCAGCAGCTTGCACCCAGGGGGTAACACTGAAGCTTTCTTT
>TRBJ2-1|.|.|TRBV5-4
CASSPLPNEQFF
TGTGCCAGCAGCCCTCTGCCCAATGAGCAGTTCTTC
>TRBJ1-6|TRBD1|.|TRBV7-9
CASSNGQGDSPLHF
TGTGCCAGCAGCAACGGACAGGGGGATTCACCCCTCCACTTT
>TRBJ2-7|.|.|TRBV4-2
CASSQEWSRAYEQYF
TGTGCCAGCAGCCAAGAGTGGTCACGGGCCTACGAGCAGTACTTC
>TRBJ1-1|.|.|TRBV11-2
CASSLLSSEAFF
TGTGCCAGCAGCTTACTAAGTTCTGAAGCTTTCTTT
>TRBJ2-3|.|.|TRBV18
CASSPAAGRTDTQYF
TGTGCCAGCTCACCGGCGGCGGGGCGCACAGATACGCAGTATTTT
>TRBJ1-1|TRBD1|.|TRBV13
CASSLRTGTEAFF
TGTGCCAGCAGCCTAAGGACAGGGACTGAAGCTTTCTTT
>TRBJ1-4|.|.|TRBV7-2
CASSPRRTQNEKLFF
TGTGCCAGCAGCCCCCGAAGAACACAGAATGAAAAACTGTTTTTT
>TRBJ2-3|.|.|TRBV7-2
CASSPTRRDTQYF
TGTGCCAGCAGCCCTACGCGACGAGATACGCAGTATTTT
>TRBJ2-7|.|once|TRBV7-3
CASSPGTGSYEQYF
TGTGCCAGCAGCCCGGGAACAGGATCCTACGAGCAGTACTTC
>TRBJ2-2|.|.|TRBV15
CATSRDKYTGELFF
TGTGCCACCAGCAGAGATAAGTACACCGGGGAGCTGTTTTTT
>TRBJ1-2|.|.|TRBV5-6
CASSLEEENYGYTF
TGTGCCAGCAGCTTGGAGGAGGAAAACTATGGCTACACCTTC
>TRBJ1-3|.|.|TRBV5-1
CASSLGMVNSGNTIYF
TGCGCCAGCAGCTTGGGAATGGTAAATTCTGGAAACACCATATATTTT
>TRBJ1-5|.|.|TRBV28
CASSFSGNQPQHF
TGTGCCAGCAGTTTTTCGGGAAATCAGCCCCAGCATTTT
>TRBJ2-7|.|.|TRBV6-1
CASILTQQGGYEQYF
TGTGCCAGCATCCTAACCCAACAGGGTGGCTACGAGCAGTACTTC
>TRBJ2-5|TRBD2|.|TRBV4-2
CASSQGTGGQETQYF
TGTGCCAGCAGCCAAGGAACGGGGGGCCAAGAGACCCAGTACTTC
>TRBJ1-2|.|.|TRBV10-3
CAISGSSWGYTF
TGTGCCATCAGTGGAAGCAGTTGGGGCTACACCTTC